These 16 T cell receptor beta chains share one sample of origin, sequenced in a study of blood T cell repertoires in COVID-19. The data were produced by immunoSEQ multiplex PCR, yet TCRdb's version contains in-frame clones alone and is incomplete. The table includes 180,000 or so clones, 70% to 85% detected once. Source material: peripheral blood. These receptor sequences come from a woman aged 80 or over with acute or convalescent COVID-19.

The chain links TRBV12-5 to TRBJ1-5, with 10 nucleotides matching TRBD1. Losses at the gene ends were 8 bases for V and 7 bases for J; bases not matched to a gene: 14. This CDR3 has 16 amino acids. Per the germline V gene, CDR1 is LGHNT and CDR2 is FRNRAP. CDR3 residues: CASPHRDRGHGQPQHF. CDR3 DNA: TGTGCTAGTCCCCACCGCGACAGGGGGCATGGGCAGCCCCAGCATTTT.

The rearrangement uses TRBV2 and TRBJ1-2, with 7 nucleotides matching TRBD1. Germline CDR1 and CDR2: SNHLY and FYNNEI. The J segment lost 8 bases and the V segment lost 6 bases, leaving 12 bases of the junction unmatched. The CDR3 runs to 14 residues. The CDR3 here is CASSLENRGLGYTF. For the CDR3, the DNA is TGTGCCAGCAGCCTTGAGAACAGGGGTTTGGGCTACACCTTC.

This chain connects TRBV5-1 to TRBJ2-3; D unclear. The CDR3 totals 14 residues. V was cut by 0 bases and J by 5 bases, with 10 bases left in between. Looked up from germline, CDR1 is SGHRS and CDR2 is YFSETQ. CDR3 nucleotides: TGCGCCAGCAGCTTGGGAAATTATAGAGATACGCAGTATTTT. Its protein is CASSLGNYRDTQYF.

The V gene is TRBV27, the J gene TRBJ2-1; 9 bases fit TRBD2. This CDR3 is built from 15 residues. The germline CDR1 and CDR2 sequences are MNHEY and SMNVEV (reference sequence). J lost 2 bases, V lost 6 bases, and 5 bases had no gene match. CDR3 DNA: TGTGCCAGCAGCTGGGGACTAGCAGCCTACAATGAGCAGTTCTTC. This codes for CASSWGLAAYNEQFF.

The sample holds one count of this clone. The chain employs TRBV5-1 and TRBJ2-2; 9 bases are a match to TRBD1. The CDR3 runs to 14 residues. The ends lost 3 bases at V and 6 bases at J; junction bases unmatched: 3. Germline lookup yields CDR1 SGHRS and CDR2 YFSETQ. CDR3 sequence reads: CASSWDREPGELFF. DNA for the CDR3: TGCGCCAGCAGCTGGGACAGGGAGCCCGGGGAGCTGTTTTTT. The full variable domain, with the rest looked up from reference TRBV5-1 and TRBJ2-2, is KAGVTQTPRYLIKTRGQQVTLSCSPISGHRSVSWYQQTPGQGLQFLFEYFSETQRNKGNFPGRFSGRQFSNSRSEMNVSTLELGDSALYLCASSWDREPGELFFGEGSRLTVL.

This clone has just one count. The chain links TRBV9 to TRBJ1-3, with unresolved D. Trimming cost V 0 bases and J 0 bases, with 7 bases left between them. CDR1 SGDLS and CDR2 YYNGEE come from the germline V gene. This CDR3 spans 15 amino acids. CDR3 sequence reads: CASSVDGASGNTIYF. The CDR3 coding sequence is TGTGCCAGCAGCGTAGATGGAGCCTCTGGAAACACCATATATTTT.

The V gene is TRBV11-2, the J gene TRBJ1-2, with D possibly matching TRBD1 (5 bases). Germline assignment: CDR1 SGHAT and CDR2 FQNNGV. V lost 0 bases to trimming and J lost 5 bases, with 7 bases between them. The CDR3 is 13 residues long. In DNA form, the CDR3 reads TGTGCCAGCAGCTTAGAAGGGGTTTATGGCTACACCTTC. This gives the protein CASSLEGVYGYTF.

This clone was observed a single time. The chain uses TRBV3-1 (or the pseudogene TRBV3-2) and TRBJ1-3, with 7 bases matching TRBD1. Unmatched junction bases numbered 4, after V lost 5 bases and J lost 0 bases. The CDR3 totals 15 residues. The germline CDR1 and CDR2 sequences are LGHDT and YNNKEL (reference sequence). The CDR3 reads CASSLGQISGNTIYF. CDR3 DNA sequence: TGTGCCAGCAGCTTGGGACAGATCTCTGGAAACACCATATATTTT.

CDR3 in DNA: TGTGCCAGCTCTAACCAGGGGGCCCCTGGGGCCAACGTCCTGACTTTC. Protein: CASSNQGAPGANVLTF. The chain combines TRBV18 with TRBJ2-6; 8 nucleotides agree with TRBD1. CDR1 and CDR2 (germline): KGHSH, LQKENI. The junction had 6 bases not matched to a gene; V was cut back by 6 bases and J by 2 bases. This CDR3 contains 16 residues.

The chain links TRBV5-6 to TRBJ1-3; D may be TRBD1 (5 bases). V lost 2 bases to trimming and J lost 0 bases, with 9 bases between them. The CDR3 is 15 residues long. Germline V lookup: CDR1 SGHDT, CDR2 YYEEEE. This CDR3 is CASSLFRVSGNTIYF. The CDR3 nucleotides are TGTGCCAGCAGCTTATTCAGGGTCTCTGGAAACACCATATATTTT.

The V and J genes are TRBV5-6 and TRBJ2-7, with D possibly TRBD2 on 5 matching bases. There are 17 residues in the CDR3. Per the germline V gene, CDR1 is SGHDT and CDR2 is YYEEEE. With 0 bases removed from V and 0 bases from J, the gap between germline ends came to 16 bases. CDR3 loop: CASSLAGSGVLSYEQYF. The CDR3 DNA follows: TGTGCCAGCAGCTTGGCGGGATCTGGGGTTCTCTCCTACGAGCAGTACTTC.

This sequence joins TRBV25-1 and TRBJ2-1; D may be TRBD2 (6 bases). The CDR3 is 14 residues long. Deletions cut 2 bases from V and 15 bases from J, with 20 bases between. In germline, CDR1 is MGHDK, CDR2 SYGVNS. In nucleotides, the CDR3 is TGTGCCAGCAGTGAACGGACTCCTGGGGGGAGTTGGTTCTTC. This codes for CASSERTPGGSWFF.

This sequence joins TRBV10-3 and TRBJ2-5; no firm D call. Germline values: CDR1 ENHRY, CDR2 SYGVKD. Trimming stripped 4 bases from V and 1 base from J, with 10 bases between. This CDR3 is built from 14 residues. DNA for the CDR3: TGTGCCATCAGTGCAAACACGTTCCAAGAGACCCAGTACTTC. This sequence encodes CAISANTFQETQYF.

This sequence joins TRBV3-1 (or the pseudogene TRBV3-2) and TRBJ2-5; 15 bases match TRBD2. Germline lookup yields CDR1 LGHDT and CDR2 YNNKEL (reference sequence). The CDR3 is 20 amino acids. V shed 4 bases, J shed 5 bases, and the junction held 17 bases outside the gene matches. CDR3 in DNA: TGTGCCAGCAGCCCCCGGGGACTAGCGGGAGGACGAGCCGGCCGGGAGACCCAGTACTTC. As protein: CASSPRGLAGGRAGRETQYF.

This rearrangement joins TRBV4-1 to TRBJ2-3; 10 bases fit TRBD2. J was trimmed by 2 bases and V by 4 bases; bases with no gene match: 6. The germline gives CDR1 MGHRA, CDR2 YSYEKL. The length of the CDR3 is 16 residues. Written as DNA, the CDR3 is TGCGCCAGCAGCCCGCTAGCGGGGGTCCTCACAGATACGCAGTATTTT. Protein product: CASSPLAGVLTDTQYF.

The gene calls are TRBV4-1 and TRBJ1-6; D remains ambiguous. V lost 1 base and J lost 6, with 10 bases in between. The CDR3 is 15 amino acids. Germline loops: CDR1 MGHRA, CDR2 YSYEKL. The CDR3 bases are TGCGCCAGCAGCCAAGTGATACTAAGTAATTCACCCCTCCACTTT. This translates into CASSQVILSNSPLHF.